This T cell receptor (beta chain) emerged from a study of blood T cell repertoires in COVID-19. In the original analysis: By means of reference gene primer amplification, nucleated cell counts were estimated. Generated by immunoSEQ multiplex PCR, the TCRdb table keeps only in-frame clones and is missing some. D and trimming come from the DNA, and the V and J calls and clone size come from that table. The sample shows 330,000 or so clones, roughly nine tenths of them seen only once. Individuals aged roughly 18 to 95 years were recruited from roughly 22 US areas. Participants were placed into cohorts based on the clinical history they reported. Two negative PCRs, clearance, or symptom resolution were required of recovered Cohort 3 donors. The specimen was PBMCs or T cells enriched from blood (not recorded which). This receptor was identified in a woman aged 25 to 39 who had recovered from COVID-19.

The CDR3 loop is CAWWGRETQYF. DNA for the CDR3: TGTGCCTGGTGGGGGCGGGAGACCCAGTACTTC. The chain has TRBV19 and TRBJ2-5; a weak D match, TRBD1 (6 bases). Trimming took off 11 bases at V and 5 bases at J, with 12 bases between the two ends. This CDR3 has 11 residues. Per germline, CDR1 LNHDA and CDR2 SQIVND (reference sequence). Full variable domain (missing parts from reference TRBV19 and TRBJ2-5): DGGITQSPKYLFRKEGQNVTLSCEQNLNHDAMYWYRQDPGQGLRLIYYSQIVNDFQKGDIAEGYSVSREKKESFPLTVTSAQKNPTAFYLCAWWGRETQYFGPGTRLLVL.